Below, 30 T cell receptor beta chains from the same sample are listed, as sequenced in a study of graft-versus-host responses after intestinal transplantation. No antigen has been identified for these receptors. Assay used: immunoSEQ multiplex PCR; TCRdb lists only in-frame clones, some missing. The table lists about 110,000 clones, over 80% of them singletons, with around 0.76% in the top ten. Here the sequenced sample was unstimulated CD4+ T cells sorted from spleen or lymph node cells, taken before transplant. The receptors here all came from a human donor who was the organ donor for an intestinal transplant.

The rearrangement uses TRBV2 and TRBJ2-1, with D perhaps TRBD2 (5 bases). The V gene lost 6 bases and the J gene lost 5 bases, with 17 bases spanning the gap. Germline CDR1 reads SNHLY; CDR2 reads FYNNEI. This CDR3 has 15 amino acids. The CDR3 coding sequence is TGTGCCAGCAGATTACTAGTTTCCCGAAACAATGAGCAGTTCTTC. It specifies CASRLLVSRNNEQFF.

This sequence joins TRBV7-2 and TRBJ1-2, with 9 bases identical to TRBD1. This CDR3 region has 14 residues. Trimming removed 5 bases from V and 3 bases from J; junction bases left unmatched: 4. The germline CDR1 and CDR2 sequences are SGHTA and FQGNSA. In DNA form, the CDR3 reads TGTGCCAGCAGCCCCACAGGGGGCGACTATGGCTACACCTTC. Its translation: CASSPTGGDYGYTF. The full variable domain, with the rest looked up from reference TRBV7-2 and TRBJ1-2, is GAGVSQSPSNKVTEKGKDVELRCDPISGHTALYWYRQSLGQGLEFLIYFQGNSAPDKSGLPSDRFSAERTGGSVSTLTIQRTQQEDSAVYLCASSPTGGDYGYTFGSGTRLTVV.

V is TRBV2 and J is TRBJ2-5, with 8 nucleotides matching TRBD2. Germline CDR1 reads SNHLY; CDR2 reads FYNNEI. V dropped 5 bases and J dropped 5; count of bases not matched to a gene: 7. This CDR3 region has 14 residues. The CDR3 sequence is CASSRLGGRETQYF. For the CDR3, the DNA is TGTGCCAGCAGTAGGTTGGGCGGGAGGGAGACCCAGTACTTC.

The J gene is TRBJ2-3, the V gene TRBV6-1; D unresolved. Trimming cost V 3 bases and J 2 bases, with 9 bases left between them. CDR3 size: 14 residues. The germline CDR1 and CDR2 sequences are MNHNS and SASEGT. CDR3 nucleotide sequence: TGTGCCAGCAGTGACTATGGGTACACAGATACGCAGTATTTT. Its translation is CASSDYGYTDTQYF.

The CDR3, as DNA: TGTGCCAGCAGCTTGGACAGCAATCAGCCCCAGCATTTT. This codes for CASSLDSNQPQHF. V and J are TRBV7-2 and TRBJ1-5; D unresolved. CDR3 length: 13 residues. Deletions cut 3 bases from V and 1 base from J, with 4 bases between. Germline V gene data show CDR1 as SGHTA and CDR2 as FQGNSA.

The chain employs TRBV11-2 and TRBJ2-1; 7 positions match TRBD2. The CDR3 has 15 amino acids. The V segment lost 5 bases and the J segment 7 bases; nucleotides outside the gene matches: 11. Germline-derived CDR1 and CDR2 are SGHAT and FQNNGV. The CDR3 nucleotides read TGTGCCAGCAGCAACTGGGGGGAGGGCCATAATGAGCAGTTCTTC. Translated, it gives CASSNWGEGHNEQFF.

CDR3 DNA sequence: TGCGCCAGCAGCTTGGCCGGGACAGGGAACAGCGAGACCCAGTACTTC. It translates to CASSLAGTGNSETQYF. This rearrangement joins TRBV5-1 to TRBJ2-5, with TRBD1 matching 9 bases. Trimming at V came to 0 bases and at J to 5 bases, leaving 8 bases not matched to a gene. The CDR3 extends over 16 amino acids. Germline loops: CDR1 SGHRS, CDR2 YFSETQ. Supplemented by reference TRBV5-1 and TRBJ2-5, the full variable domain reads KAGVTQTPRYLIKTRGQQVTLSCSPISGHRSVSWYQQTPGQGLQFLFEYFSETQRNKGNFPGRFSGRQFSNSRSEMNVSTLELGDSALYLCASSLAGTGNSETQYFGPGTRLLVL.

The J gene is TRBJ2-7, the V gene TRBV27, with 7 positions matching TRBD1. V was pared by 2 bases and J by 11 bases, with 18 bases of the junction left unmatched. The V gene's germline CDR1 is MNHEY and CDR2 SMNVEV (reference sequence). The CDR3 length is 16 residues. The CDR3 nucleotides are TGTGCCAGCAGTTTAAAGGGCGGTCCCGGACAGGATGTAGAGTACTTC. Its protein is CASSLKGGPGQDVEYF.

V and J are TRBV6-6 and TRBJ1-1, with D possibly matching TRBD1 (6 bases). Trimming left V 5 bases short and J 7 bases short, with 17 bases between. Looked up from germline, CDR1 is MNHNY and CDR2 is SVGAGI (reference sequence). The CDR3 spans 14 residues. The CDR3 protein is CASSDQTGPNEAFF. CDR3 DNA sequence: TGTGCCAGCAGTGACCAGACAGGCCCCAATGAAGCTTTCTTT.

This clone came up once. CDR3 in amino acids: CASRGQGAPGELFF. The CDR3 coding sequence is TGTGCCAGCAGAGGACAGGGGGCGCCTGGGGAGCTGTTTTTT. The chain carries TRBV6-5 and TRBJ2-2, with 11 bases identical to TRBD1. The CDR3 is 14 amino acids. The germline V gene has CDR1 MNHEY and CDR2 SVGAGI. The V gene end was trimmed by 6 bases and the J gene end by 8 bases; junction bases not matched to a gene: 5.

Concerning this clone: The junction does not match germline at one end; this may be a read error. V usage is TRBV7-2 and J usage is TRBJ2-6; TRBD2 might be the D (7 bases). Germline V CDR1 and CDR2: SGHTA, FQGNSA. The length of the CDR3 is 15 residues. The CDR3 spells CASSLGGAGANVLTF. The CDR3 nucleotides read TGTGCCAGCAGTTTAGGGGGGGCTGGGGCCAACGTCCTGACTTTC. Full variable domain (missing parts from reference TRBV7-2 and TRBJ2-6): GAGVSQSPSNKVTEKGKDVELRCDPISGHTALYWYRQSLGQGLEFLIYFQGNSAPDKSGLPSDRFSAERTGGSVSTLTIQRTQQEDSAVYLCASSLGGAGANVLTFGAGSRLTVL.

The chain employs TRBV5-1 and TRBJ2-5; 7 bases align to TRBD1. CDR3 length: 14 amino acids. Germline loops: CDR1 SGHRS, CDR2 YFSETQ. V lost 3 bases and J lost 3; bases outside the gene matches: 5. This CDR3 reads CASSSGTDEETQYF. The CDR3 coding sequence is TGCGCCAGCAGCTCCGGGACAGACGAAGAGACCCAGTACTTC.

V gene TRBV6-5 combines with J gene TRBJ2-7; 8 bases are shared with TRBD2. Trimming cost V 6 bases and J 7 bases; bases outside gene matches: 11. CDR3 length: 14 amino acids. The V gene's germline CDR1 is MNHEY and CDR2 SVGAGI. The CDR3 loop reads CASSSGGGKREQYF. For the CDR3, the DNA is TGTGCCAGCAGCTCTGGCGGGGGGAAGAGGGAGCAGTACTTC.

The chain combines TRBV9 with TRBJ2-1, with D possibly TRBD2 on 6 matching bases. This CDR3 has 14 amino acids. The germline V gene encodes CDR1 SGDLS and CDR2 YYNGEE. V lost 2 bases and J 1 base, leaving 7 bases between the germline ends. CDR3 nucleotide sequence: TGTGCCAGCAGCGTCGCGGGATCCTACAATGAGCAGTTCTTC. Translation gives CASSVAGSYNEQFF.

The J gene is TRBJ1-1, the V gene TRBV18; D may be TRBD1 (5 bases). V lost 4 bases and J 0 bases, leaving 12 bases between the germline ends. CDR3 length: 15 residues. The germline CDR1 and CDR2 sequences are KGHSH and LQKENI. The CDR3 region has the DNA TGTGCCAGCTCACGCTCAGGGTTAGTGAACACTGAAGCTTTCTTT. It yields the protein CASSRSGLVNTEAFF.

The V and J genes are TRBV19 and TRBJ2-7, with D maybe TRBD2 (6 bases). The CDR3 is made up of 15 amino acids. The V and J ends lost 5 bases and 2 bases respectively, with 16 bases between them. The germline V gene has CDR1 LNHDA and CDR2 SQIVND (reference sequence). CDR3 bases: TGTGCCAGTAGTCCTCCTTGGAGGGGAGCCTACGAGCAGTACTTC. This sequence encodes CASSPPWRGAYEQYF.

This rearrangement joins TRBV5-1 to TRBJ2-7; TRBD2 might be the D (6 bases). CDR1 SGHRS and CDR2 YFSETQ come from the germline V gene. The CDR3 has 14 residues. V lost 3 bases, J lost 3 bases, and 13 bases lay in between. CDR3 loop: CASSWGDRGYEQYF. CDR3 sequence (DNA): TGCGCCAGCAGCTGGGGGGACCGCGGCTACGAGCAGTACTTC.

V and J are TRBV11-2 and TRBJ1-6; D is undetermined. V was cut by 5 bases and J by 10 bases, with 15 bases left in between. CDR3 length: 14 residues. Germline lookup yields CDR1 SGHAT and CDR2 FQNNGV. The CDR3 DNA follows: TGTGCCAGCAGCCCCTCACAGAATTTGTCACCCCTCCACTTT. Residues: CASSPSQNLSPLHF.

Note on this clone: Different DNA sequences within this sample yield the same CDR3. The CDR3 sequence: CASSGGLAGATGELFF. CDR3 bases: TGTGCCAGCAGCGGAGGACTAGCGGGGGCCACCGGGGAGCTGTTTTTT. This chain uses TRBV9 with TRBJ2-2; TRBD2 agrees at 13 bases. Germline V gene sequence: CDR1 SGDLS, CDR2 YYNGEE. This CDR3 spans 16 amino acids. The V gene end was trimmed by 3 bases and the J gene end by 4 bases; junction bases not matched to a gene: 3.

The chain carries TRBV6-1 and TRBJ2-5, with D tentatively TRBD2 (5 bases). Germline V gene data show CDR1 as MNHNS and CDR2 as SASEGT. V was cut by 5 bases and J by 4 bases, with 8 bases left in between. The CDR3 contains 12 residues. The CDR3 sequence: CASSTGLETQYF. Here the CDR3 DNA reads TGTGCCAGCAGTACCGGACTAGAGACCCAGTACTTC.

The rearrangement uses TRBV18 and TRBJ2-1, with 9 bases identical to TRBD2. V shed 3 bases, J shed 8 bases, and the junction held 11 bases outside the gene matches. CDR1 is KGHSH, CDR2 LQKENI, per germline. The CDR3 loop spans 16 amino acids. DNA of the CDR3: TGTGCCAGCTCACCTAAGCCGGGACTAGCTGGCGATGAGCAGTTCTTC. Residues: CASSPKPGLAGDEQFF.

To note about this clone: The same CDR3 arises from other DNA sequences in this sample as well. This chain links TRBV11-3 with TRBJ2-1, with unresolved D. Deletions cut 1 base from V and 0 bases from J, with 7 bases between. The CDR3 has 15 amino acids. CDR1 is SGHNT and CDR2 is YENEEA in the germline V gene. The CDR3 here is CASSLGSASYNEQFF. The CDR3 DNA sequence: TGTGCCAGCAGCTTAGGCTCAGCCTCCTACAATGAGCAGTTCTTC.

The CDR3 protein is CASRKGSNQPQHF. The CDR3 nucleotides are TGTGCCAGCAGGAAGGGGAGCAATCAGCCCCAGCATTTT. The chain combines TRBV6-1 with TRBJ1-5; TRBD1 might be the D (5 bases). The CDR3 covers 13 residues. V was clipped by 6 bases and J by 1 base, with 7 bases between them. The germline gives CDR1 MNHNS, CDR2 SASEGT.

The rearrangement joins TRBV19 to TRBJ1-5, with 7 positions matching TRBD1. J gave up 7 bases and V 5 bases, and 11 bases lay outside the gene matches. Germline V gene sequence: CDR1 LNHDA, CDR2 SQIVND (reference sequence). The CDR3 has 15 residues. The CDR3 is CASSSRAGGWQPQHF. The CDR3 coding sequence is TGTGCCAGTAGTTCCCGGGCAGGGGGTTGGCAGCCCCAGCATTTT.

V is TRBV29-1 and J is TRBJ2-5; D is unclear. Trimming pared 0 bases from V and 3 bases from J, leaving 8 bases between. The CDR3 is 13 residues long. CDR1 and CDR2 (germline): SQVTM, ANQGSEA. CDR3 in DNA: TGCAGCGTTGAAGATTGGCAGAAAGAGACCCAGTACTTC. Protein: CSVEDWQKETQYF.

The chain combines TRBV7-2 with TRBJ2-3, with 12 bases matching TRBD2. The CDR3 consists of 17 residues. V trimming: 4 bases; J trimming: 0 bases; junction bases outside the gene matches: 5. Germline lookup yields CDR1 SGHTA and CDR2 FQGNSA. The CDR3 reads CASSSRGTSGSTDTQYF. DNA of the CDR3: TGTGCCAGCAGCTCCAGAGGGACTAGCGGGAGCACAGATACGCAGTATTTT.

The chain has TRBV4-1 and TRBJ2-3, with 9 bases lining up with TRBD2. Germline CDR1 and CDR2: MGHRA and YSYEKL. V lost 5 bases and J lost 5; bases outside the gene matches: 8. This CDR3 has 15 amino acids. CDR3: CASSWRGGPEDTQYF. Here the CDR3 DNA reads TGCGCCAGCAGCTGGCGGGGGGGGCCTGAAGATACGCAGTATTTT.

The J gene is TRBJ2-7, the V gene TRBV29-1; D gene ambiguous. CDR1 and CDR2 (germline): SQVTM, ANQGSEA. The V end lost 0 bases, the J end lost 4 bases, and 7 bases lay between the germline ends. CDR3 length equals 12 residues. The CDR3 nucleotides read TGCAGCGTTGAAGATTTCTCTTACGAGCAGTACTTC. This gives the protein CSVEDFSYEQYF.

V is TRBV7-2 and J is TRBJ2-3, with 12 bases matching TRBD2. V lost 0 bases and J lost 0; bases outside the gene matches: 7. Germline V gives CDR1 SGHTA, CDR2 FQGNSA. This CDR3 spans 19 amino acids. The CDR3 loop is CASSLAPRTSGVSTDTQYF. Here the CDR3 DNA reads TGTGCCAGCAGCTTAGCGCCTAGGACTAGCGGGGTTAGCACAGATACGCAGTATTTT.

CDR3 DNA: TGTGCCAGCTCACTAACTAGCGGGGAGGTTGGCGAGCAGTACTTC. Protein sequence: CASSLTSGEVGEQYF. The V gene is TRBV18, the J gene TRBJ2-7, with 10 bases identical to TRBD2. This CDR3 comprises 15 residues. Germline CDR1 is KGHSH and CDR2 is LQKENI. V lost 4 bases, J lost 6 bases, and 9 bases stayed unmatched.